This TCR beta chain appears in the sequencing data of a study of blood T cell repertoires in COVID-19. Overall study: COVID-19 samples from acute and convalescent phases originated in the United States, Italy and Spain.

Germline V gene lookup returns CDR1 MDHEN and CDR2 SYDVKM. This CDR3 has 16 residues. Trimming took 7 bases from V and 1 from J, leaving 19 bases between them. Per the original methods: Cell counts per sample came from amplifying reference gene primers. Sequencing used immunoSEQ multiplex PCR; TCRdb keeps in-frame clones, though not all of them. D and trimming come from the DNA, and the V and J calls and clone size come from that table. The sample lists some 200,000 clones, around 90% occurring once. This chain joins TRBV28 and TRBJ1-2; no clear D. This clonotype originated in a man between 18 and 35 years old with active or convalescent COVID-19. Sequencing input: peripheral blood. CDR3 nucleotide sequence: TGTGCCAGCATCCTCGGGTCGGTGTACGGTAACTATGGCTACACCTTC. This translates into CASILGSVYGNYGYTF.